This T cell receptor (beta chain) was retrieved from a study of blood T cells in healthy people across ages. Broader study findings: Bulk PBMC profiling left naive and antigen-experienced comparisons inconclusive. Naive T cell percentage and TCR beta diversity correlated strongly. A roughly linear fall in TCR beta diversity per million T cells was seen with increasing age.

For the second PCR, which ran for 7 to 11 cycles, a sample-barcoded 5' primer and a J-beta primer mix were used. TCRdb recomputed calls from the 5' RACE reads with MiXCR, one row per CDR3 protein. The sample holds about 320,000 distinct CDR3 sequences, 25% to 30% seen once. Per-sample PBMC isolation yielded at least 6.5 million cells. This CDR3 region has 17 residues. Germline V lookup: CDR1 KGHSH, CDR2 LQKENI. V was clipped by 1 base and J by 2 bases, with 17 bases between them. Only a few counts were recorded for this clonotype. Its target is unknown. Source material: blood. The chain carries TRBV18 and TRBJ2-5; D is perhaps TRBD1 (5 bases). This TCR came from a woman in her 70s in good health. CDR3 amino acids: CASSPQNTGRAQETQYF. CDR3 sequence (DNA): TGTGCCAGCTCACCACAGAACACTGGCAGGGCACAAGAGACCCAGTACTTC.